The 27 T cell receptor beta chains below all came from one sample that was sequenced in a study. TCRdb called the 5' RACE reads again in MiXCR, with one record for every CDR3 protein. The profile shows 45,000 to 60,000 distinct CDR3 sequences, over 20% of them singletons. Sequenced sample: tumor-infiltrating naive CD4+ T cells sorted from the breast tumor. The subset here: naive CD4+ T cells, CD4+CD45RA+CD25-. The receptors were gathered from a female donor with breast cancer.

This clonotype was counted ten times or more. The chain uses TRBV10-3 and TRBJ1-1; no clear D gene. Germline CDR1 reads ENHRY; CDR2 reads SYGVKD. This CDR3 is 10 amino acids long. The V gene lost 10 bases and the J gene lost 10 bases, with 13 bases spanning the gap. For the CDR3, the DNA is TGTGCCACCTTCTCCTCAAGAGCTTTCTTT. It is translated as CATFSSRAFF.

CDR3 protein: CASSFATGNTEAFF. For the CDR3, the DNA is TGCGCCAGCAGCTTTGCGACAGGGAACACTGAAGCTTTCTTT. This sequence joins TRBV5-1 and TRBJ1-1; D is possibly TRBD1 (6 bases). CDR3 size: 14 residues. V gave up 2 bases and J gave up 1 base, with 9 bases separating them. In germline, CDR1 is SGHRS, CDR2 YFSETQ.

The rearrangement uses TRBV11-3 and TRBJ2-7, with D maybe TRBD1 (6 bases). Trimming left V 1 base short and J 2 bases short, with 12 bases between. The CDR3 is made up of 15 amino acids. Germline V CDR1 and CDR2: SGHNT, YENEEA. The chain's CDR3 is CASSLVGDTTYEQYF. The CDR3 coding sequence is TGTGCCAGCAGCTTAGTAGGGGACACTACCTACGAGCAGTACTTC.

The CDR3 loop reads CSVETGLRNEQFF. The CDR3 bases are TGCAGCGTTGAAACAGGGCTGAGGAATGAGCAGTTCTTC. The chain employs TRBV29-1 and TRBJ2-1; weak D call: TRBD1 (6 bases). Per the germline V gene, CDR1 is SQVTM and CDR2 is ANQGSEA. The CDR3 is 13 amino acids. Trimming removed 2 bases at V and 7 bases at J, with 12 bases between.

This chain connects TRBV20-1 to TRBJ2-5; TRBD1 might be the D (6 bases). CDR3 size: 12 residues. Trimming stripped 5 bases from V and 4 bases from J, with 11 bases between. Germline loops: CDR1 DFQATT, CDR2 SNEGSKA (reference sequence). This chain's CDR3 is CSAPQGSETQYF. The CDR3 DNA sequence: TGCAGTGCTCCACAGGGATCAGAGACCCAGTACTTC.

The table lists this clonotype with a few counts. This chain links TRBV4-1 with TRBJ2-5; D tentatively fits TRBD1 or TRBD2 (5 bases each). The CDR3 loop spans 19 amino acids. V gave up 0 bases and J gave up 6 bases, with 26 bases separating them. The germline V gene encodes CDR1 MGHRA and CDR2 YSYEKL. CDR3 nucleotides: TGCGCCAGCAGCCAAGATGGGCACTTAGGGGTGGGGGAAGGAAAGACCCAGTACTTC. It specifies CASSQDGHLGVGEGKTQYF.

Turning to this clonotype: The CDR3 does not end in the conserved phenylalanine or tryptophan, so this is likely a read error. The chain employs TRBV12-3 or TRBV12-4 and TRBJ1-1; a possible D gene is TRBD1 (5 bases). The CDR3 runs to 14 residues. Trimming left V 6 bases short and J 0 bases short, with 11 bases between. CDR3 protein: CASRQGIMNTEAFL. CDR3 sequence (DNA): TGTGCCAGCAGGCAGGGTATCATGAACACTGAAGCTTTCCTT.

This CDR3 is CASSEKRLAALSTDTQYF. CDR3 DNA: TGTGCCAGCAGTGAAAAGCGCTTAGCGGCGCTGAGCACAGATACGCAGTATTTT. The chain links TRBV2 to TRBJ2-3; maybe TRBD2 (6 bases). This CDR3 is built from 18 residues. The V gene lost 2 bases and the J gene lost 0 bases, with 18 bases spanning the gap. Germline lookup yields CDR1 SNHLY and CDR2 FYNNEI.

CDR3 coding DNA: TGCAGTGCTTTAACCGGGACTAGCGGATACAATGAGCAGTTCTTC. Translation gives CSALTGTSGYNEQFF. The chain combines TRBV20-1 with TRBJ2-1; 11 bases match TRBD2. The V gene end was trimmed by 5 bases and the J gene end by 4 bases; junction bases not matched to a gene: 7. The length of the CDR3 is 15 residues. Germline CDR1 reads DFQATT; CDR2 reads SNEGSKA (reference sequence).

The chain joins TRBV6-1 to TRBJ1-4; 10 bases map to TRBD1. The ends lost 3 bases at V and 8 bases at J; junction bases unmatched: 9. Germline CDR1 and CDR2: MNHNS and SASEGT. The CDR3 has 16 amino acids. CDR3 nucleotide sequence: TGTGCCAGCAGTGATTGGGACAGGGGATCGGGAGAAAAACTGTTTTTT. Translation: CASSDWDRGSGEKLFF.

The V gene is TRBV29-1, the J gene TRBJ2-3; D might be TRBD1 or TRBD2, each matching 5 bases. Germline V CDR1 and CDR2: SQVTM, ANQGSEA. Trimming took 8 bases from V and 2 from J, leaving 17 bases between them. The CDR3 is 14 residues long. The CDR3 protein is CSCKSGTDTDTQYF. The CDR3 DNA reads TGCAGCTGTAAGTCAGGGACGGACACAGATACGCAGTATTTT.

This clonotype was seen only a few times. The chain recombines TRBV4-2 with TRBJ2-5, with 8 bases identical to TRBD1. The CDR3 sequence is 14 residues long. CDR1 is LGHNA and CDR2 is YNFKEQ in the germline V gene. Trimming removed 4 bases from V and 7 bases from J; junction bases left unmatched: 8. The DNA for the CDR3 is TGTGCCAGCAGCCCGACAGGGGTTGGGGCGACCCAGTACTTC. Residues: CASSPTGVGATQYF.

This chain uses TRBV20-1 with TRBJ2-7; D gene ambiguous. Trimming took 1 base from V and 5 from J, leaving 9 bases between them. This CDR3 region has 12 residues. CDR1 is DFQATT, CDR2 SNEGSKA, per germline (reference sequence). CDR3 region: CSARVSDHEQYF. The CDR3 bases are TGCAGTGCTAGAGTGTCAGACCACGAGCAGTACTTC.

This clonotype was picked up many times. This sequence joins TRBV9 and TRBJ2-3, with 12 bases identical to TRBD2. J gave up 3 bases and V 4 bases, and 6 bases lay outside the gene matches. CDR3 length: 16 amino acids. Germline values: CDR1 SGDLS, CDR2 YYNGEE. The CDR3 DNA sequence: TGTGCCAGCAGCTCCCTAGCGGGGGGGCGGACAGATACGCAGTATTTT. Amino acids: CASSSLAGGRTDTQYF.

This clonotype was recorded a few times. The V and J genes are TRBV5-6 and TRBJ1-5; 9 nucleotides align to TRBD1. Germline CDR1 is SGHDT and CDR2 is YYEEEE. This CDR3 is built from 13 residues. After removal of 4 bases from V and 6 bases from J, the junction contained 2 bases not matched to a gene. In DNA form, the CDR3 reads TGTGCCAGCAGCCGGGACAGGGTTCAGCCCCAGCATTTT. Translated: CASSRDRVQPQHF.

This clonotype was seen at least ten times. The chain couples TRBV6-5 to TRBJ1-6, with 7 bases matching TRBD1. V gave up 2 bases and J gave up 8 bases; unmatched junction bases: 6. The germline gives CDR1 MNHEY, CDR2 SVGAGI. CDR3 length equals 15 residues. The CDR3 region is CASSYVGDSDSPLHF. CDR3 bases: TGTGCCAGCAGTTACGTAGGGGACAGCGATTCACCCCTCCACTTT.

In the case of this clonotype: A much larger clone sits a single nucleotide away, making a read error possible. CDR3 residues: CSARTSGRAGDTQYF. DNA for the CDR3: TGCAGTGCCAGGACTAGCGGGAGGGCCGGAGATACGCAGTATTTT. The chain uses TRBV20-1 and TRBJ2-3; 15 positions match TRBD2. This CDR3 is built from 15 residues. V was pared by 6 bases and J by 5 bases, with 6 bases of the junction left unmatched. Germline CDR1 and CDR2: DFQATT and SNEGSKA (reference sequence).

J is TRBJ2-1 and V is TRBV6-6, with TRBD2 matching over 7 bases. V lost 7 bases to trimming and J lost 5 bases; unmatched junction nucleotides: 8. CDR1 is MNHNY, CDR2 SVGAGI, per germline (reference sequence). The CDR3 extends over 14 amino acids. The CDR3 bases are TGTGCCAGCAATCGGGGGAGGGCTGACAATGAGCAGTTCTTC. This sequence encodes CASNRGRADNEQFF.

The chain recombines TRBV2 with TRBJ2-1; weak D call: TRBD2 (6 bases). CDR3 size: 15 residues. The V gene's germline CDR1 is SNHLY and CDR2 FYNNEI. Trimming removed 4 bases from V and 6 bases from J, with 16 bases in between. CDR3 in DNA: TGTGCCAGCAGTGGATTAGCGGCCGGTGGCAATGAGCAGTTCTTC. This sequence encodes CASSGLAAGGNEQFF.

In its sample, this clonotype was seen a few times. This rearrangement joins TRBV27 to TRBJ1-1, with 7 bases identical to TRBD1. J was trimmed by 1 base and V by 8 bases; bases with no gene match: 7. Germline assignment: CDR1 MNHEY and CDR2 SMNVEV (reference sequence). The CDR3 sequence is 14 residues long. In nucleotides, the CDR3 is TGTGCCAGCTCAACCCGGACAGGGAACACTGAAGCTTTCTTT. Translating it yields CASSTRTGNTEAFF.

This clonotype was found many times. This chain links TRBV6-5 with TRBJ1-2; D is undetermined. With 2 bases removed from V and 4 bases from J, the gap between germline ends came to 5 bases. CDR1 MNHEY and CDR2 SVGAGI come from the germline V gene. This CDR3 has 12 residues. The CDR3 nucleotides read TGTGCCAGCAGTTACGGTGGCTATGGCTACACCTTC. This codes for CASSYGGYGYTF.

In DNA form, the CDR3 reads TGCAGTGCTAGAGGTCGGGAGGGCCTCTACAATGAGCAGTTCTTC. This translates into CSARGREGLYNEQFF. V usage is TRBV20-1 and J usage is TRBJ2-1, with 8 bases that match TRBD2. The V and J ends lost 1 base and 3 bases, in that order; junction bases with no gene match: 5. This CDR3 has 15 residues. Germline CDR1 reads DFQATT; CDR2 reads SNEGSKA (reference sequence).

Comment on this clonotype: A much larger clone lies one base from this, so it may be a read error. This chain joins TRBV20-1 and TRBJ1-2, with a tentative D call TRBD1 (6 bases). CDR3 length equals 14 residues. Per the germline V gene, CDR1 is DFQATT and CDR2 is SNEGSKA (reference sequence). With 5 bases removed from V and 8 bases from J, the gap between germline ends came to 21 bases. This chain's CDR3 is CSAGAGLGARGYTF. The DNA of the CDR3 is TGCAGTGCTGGAGCGGGACTGGGGGCGAGGGGCTACACCTTC.

CDR3 amino acids: CASSLRTSGSLETQYF. The CDR3 bases are TGCGCCAGCAGCCTTCGGACTAGCGGGAGTCTCGAGACCCAGTACTTC. The V and J genes are TRBV5-1 and TRBJ2-5, with 13 bases aligning to TRBD2. V trimming: 4 bases; J trimming: 5 bases; junction bases outside the gene matches: 8. The CDR3 has 16 amino acids. Looked up from germline, CDR1 is SGHRS and CDR2 is YFSETQ.

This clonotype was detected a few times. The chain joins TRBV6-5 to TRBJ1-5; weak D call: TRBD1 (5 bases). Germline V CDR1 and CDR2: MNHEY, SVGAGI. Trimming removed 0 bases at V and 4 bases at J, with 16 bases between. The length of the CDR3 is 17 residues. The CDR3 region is CASSYSGQSGRNQPQHF. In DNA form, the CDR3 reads TGTGCCAGCAGTTACTCAGGTCAATCAGGGAGGAATCAGCCCCAGCATTTT.

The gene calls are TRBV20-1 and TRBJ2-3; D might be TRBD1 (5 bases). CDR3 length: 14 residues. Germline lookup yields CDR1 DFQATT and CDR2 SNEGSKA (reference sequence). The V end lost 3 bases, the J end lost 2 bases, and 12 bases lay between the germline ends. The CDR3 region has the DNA TGCAGTGCTAGTCGCAGGGAACACACAGATACGCAGTATTTT. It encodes CSASRREHTDTQYF.

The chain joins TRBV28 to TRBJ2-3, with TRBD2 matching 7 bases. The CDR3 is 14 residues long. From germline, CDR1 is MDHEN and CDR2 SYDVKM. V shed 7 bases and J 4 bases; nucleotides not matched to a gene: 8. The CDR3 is CASNEHLAADTQYF. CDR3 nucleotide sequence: TGTGCCAGCAATGAACATCTAGCGGCAGATACGCAGTATTTT.